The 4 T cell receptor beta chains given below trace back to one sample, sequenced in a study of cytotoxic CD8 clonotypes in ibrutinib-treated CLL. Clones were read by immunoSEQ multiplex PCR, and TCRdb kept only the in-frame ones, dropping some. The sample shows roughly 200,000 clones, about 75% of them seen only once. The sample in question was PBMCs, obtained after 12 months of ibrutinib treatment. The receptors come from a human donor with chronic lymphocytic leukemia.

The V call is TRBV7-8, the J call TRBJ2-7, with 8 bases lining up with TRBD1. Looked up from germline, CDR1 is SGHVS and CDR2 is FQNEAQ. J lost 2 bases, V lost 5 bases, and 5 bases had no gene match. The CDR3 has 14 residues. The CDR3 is CASSRLQGAYEQYF. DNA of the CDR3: TGTGCCAGCAGCCGCCTACAGGGGGCCTACGAGCAGTACTTC.

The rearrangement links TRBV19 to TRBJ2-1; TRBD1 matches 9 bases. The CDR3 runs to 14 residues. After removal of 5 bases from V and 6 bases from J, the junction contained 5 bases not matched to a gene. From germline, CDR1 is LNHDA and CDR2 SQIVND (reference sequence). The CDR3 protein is CASSGTGYGNEQFF. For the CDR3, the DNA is TGTGCCAGTAGTGGGACAGGGTATGGCAATGAGCAGTTCTTC. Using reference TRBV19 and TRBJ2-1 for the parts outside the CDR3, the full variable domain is DGGITQSPKYLFRKEGQNVTLSCEQNLNHDAMYWYRQDPGQGLRLIYYSQIVNDFQKGDIAEGYSVSREKKESFPLTVTSAQKNPTAFYLCASSGTGYGNEQFFGPGTRLTVL.

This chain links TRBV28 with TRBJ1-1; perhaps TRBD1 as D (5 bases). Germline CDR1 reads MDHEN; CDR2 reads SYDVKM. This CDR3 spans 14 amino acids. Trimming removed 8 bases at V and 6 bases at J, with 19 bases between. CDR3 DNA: TGTGCCAGCGGTGACCGAACGGGGGACGCTGAAGCTTTCTTT. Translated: CASGDRTGDAEAFF.

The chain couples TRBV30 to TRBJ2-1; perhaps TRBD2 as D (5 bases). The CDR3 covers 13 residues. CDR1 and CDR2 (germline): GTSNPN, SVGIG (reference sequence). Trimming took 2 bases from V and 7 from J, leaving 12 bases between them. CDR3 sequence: CAWSSGEGNEQFF. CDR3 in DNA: TGTGCCTGGAGTTCCGGGGAAGGGAATGAGCAGTTCTTC.